This T cell receptor (beta chain) was obtained from a study of early T cells in non-severe SARS-CoV-2 infection. This clonotype has a count of ten or more. This CDR3 region has 15 residues. Germline V CDR1 and CDR2: MNHNY, SVGAGI (reference sequence). The V gene end was trimmed by 5 bases and the J gene end by 2 bases; junction bases not matched to a gene: 5. MiXCR, applied by TCRdb to the 5' RACE reads, yields one record per CDR3 protein. The data contain over 25,000 distinct CDR3 sequences, around 5% of them singletons. The sample comprised whole blood. This receptor was taken from an adult who was a healthcare worker with PCR-confirmed SARS-CoV-2 infection or an uninfected control (not recorded which). This rearrangement joins TRBV6-6 to TRBJ2-5; 10 nucleotides line up with TRBD1. The CDR3 sequence: CASSLGQGIQETQYF. In DNA, the CDR3 is TGTGCCAGCAGTCTGGGACAGGGGATTCAAGAGACCCAGTACTTC.